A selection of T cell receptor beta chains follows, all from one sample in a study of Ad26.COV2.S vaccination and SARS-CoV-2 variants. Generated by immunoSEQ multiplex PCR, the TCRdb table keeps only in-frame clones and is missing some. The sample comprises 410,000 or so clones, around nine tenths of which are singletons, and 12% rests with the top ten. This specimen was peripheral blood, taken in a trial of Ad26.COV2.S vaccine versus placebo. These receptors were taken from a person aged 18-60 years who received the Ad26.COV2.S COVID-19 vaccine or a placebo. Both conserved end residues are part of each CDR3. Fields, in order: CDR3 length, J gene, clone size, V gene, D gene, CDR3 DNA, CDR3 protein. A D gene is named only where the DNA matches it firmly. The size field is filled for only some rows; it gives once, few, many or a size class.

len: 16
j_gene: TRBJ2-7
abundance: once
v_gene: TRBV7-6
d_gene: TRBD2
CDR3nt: TGTGCCAGCAGCTTAGTAGCGGGAGGGCCAAGCTACGAGCAGTACTTC
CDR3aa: CASSLVAGGPSYEQYF

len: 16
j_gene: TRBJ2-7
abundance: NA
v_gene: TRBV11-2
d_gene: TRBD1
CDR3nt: TGTGCCAGCAGCCCCGTCCGGGGACAGGGGGCCCACGAGCAGTACTTC
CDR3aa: CASSPVRGQGAHEQYF

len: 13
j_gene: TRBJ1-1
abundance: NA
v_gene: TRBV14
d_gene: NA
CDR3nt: TGTGCCAGCAGCCAGGCGGTGAACACTGAAGCTTTCTTT
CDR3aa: CASSQAVNTEAFF

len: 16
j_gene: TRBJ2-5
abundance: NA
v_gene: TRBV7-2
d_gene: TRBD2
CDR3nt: TGTGCCAGCAGCTTGGGACTAGCGGGAGGGCAAGAGACCCAGTACTTC
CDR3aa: CASSLGLAGGQETQYF

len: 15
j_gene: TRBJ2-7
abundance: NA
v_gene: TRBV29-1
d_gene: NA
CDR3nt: TGCAGCGTCCCATCCGTGTCGGGGTCACAATACGAGCAGTACTTC
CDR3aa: CSVPSVSGSQYEQYF

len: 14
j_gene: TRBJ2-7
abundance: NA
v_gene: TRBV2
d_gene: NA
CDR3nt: TGTGCCAGCAGTGTTGGGCAGGCGACCTACGAGCAGTACTTC
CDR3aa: CASSVGQATYEQYF

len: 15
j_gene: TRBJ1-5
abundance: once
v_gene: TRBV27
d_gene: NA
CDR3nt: TGTGCCAGCAGTCCATATCAGGGAACGGCGCGGCCCCAGCATTTT
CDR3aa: CASSPYQGTARPQHF

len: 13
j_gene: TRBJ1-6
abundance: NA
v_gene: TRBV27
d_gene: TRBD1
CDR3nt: TGTGCCACCGCAGGGGGCTATAATTCACCCCTCCACTTT
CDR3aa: CATAGGYNSPLHF

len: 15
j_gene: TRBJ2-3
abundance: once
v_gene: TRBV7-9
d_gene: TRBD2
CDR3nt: TGTGCCAGCAGCCGGACTAGCGAGAACACAGATACGCAGTATTTT
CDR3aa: CASSRTSENTDTQYF

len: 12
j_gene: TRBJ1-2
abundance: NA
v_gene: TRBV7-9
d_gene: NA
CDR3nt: TGTGCCAGCAGCTTAGGGGTGGGCGGCTACACCTTC
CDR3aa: CASSLGVGGYTF

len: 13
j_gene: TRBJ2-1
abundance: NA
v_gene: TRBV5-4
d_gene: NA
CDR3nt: TGTGCCAGCAGCTTGTTACAGGAAACTGAGCAGTTCTTC
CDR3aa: CASSLLQETEQFF

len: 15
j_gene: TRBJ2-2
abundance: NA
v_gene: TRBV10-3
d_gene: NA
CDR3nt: TGTGCCATCAGTAGGAGACGGGGAAACACCGGGGAGCTGTTTTTT
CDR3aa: CAISRRRGNTGELFF

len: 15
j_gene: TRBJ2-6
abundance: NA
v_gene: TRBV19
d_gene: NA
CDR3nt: TGTGCCAGTACCCGCACAGGCTCTGGGGCCAACGTCCTGACTTTC
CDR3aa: CASTRTGSGANVLTF

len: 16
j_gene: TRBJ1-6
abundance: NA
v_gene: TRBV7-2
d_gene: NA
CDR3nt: TGTGCCAGCAGCTTAGAGTGGGGCAGCTATAATTCACCCCTCCACTTT
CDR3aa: CASSLEWGSYNSPLHF

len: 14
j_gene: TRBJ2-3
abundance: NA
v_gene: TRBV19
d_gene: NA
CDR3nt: TGTGCCAGTAGTATAGGGCTAAACACAGATACGCAGTATTTT
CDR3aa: CASSIGLNTDTQYF

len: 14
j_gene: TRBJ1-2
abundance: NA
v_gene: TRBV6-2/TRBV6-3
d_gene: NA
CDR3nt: TGTGCCAGCACCCCAGGAGGGTTTGAGTATGGCTACACCTTC
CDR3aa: CASTPGGFEYGYTF

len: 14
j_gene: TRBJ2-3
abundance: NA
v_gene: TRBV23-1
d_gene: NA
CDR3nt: TGCGCCAGCAGTCAATCCAACAGGGTTCATACGCAGTATTTT
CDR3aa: CASSQSNRVHTQYF

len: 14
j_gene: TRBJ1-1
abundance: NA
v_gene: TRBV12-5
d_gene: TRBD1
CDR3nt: TGTGCTAGTGGCCCCGGACAGGGGGGGTTGGAAGCTTTCTTT
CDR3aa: CASGPGQGGLEAFF

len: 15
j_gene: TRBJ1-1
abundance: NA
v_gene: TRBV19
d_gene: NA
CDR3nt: TGTGCCAGTAGTATTTCCGGGGATCAGAACACTGAAGCTTTCTTT
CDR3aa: CASSISGDQNTEAFF

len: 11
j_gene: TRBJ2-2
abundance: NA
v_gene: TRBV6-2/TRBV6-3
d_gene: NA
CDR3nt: TGTGCCAGCAGTTACCGCGGGGAGCTGTTTTTT
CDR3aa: CASSYRGELFF

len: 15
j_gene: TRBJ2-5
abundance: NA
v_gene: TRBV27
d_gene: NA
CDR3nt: TGTGCCAGCAGTACCCACGCCGGGACCCAAGGGACCCAGTACTTC
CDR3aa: CASSTHAGTQGTQYF

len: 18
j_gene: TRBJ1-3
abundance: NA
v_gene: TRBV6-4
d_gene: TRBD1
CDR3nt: TGTGCCAGCAGTCTCCTCTCTCAGGGGGCTCGCTCTGGAAACACCATATATTTT
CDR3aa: CASSLLSQGARSGNTIYF

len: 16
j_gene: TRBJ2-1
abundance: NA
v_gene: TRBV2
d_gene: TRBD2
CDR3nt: TGTGCCAGCAGAAGGACTAGCGGTAGCTCCTACAATGAGCAGTTCTTC
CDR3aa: CASRRTSGSSYNEQFF

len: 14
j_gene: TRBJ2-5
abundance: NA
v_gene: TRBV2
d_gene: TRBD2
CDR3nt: TGTGCCAGCAGACCACTAGCGGGAGAGCAGACCCAGTACTTC
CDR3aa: CASRPLAGEQTQYF

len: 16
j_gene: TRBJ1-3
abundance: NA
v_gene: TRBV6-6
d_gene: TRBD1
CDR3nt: TGTGCCAGCAGTTACTATGGGACAGGGTCTGGAAACACCATATATTTT
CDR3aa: CASSYYGTGSGNTIYF

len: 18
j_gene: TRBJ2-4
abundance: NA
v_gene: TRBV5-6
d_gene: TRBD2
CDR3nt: TGTGCCAGCAGCGGCCCGGATAAAGCGGGAGCCCTAGAAAACATTCAGTACTTC
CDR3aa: CASSGPDKAGALENIQYF

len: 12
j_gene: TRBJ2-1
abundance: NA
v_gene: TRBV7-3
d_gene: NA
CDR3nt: TGTGCCAGCAGCTCGAGAGGGAATGAGCAGTTCTTC
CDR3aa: CASSSRGNEQFF

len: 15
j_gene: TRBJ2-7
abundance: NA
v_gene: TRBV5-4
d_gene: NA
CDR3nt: TGTGCCAGCAGCTTGTACGGGGGTCTAAAATTCGAGCAGTACTTC
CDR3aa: CASSLYGGLKFEQYF

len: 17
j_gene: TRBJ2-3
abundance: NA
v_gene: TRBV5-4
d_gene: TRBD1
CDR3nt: TGTGCCAGCAGCCCTTACCCGGGACAGGGTATCGCAGATACGCAGTATTTT
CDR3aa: CASSPYPGQGIADTQYF

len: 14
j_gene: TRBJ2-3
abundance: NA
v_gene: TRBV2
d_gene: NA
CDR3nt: TGTGCCAGCACCCAGGGGACGGGAGCAGATACGCAGTATTTT
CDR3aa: CASTQGTGADTQYF